These T cell receptor beta chains were read from a single sample in a study of post-analysis software for immune sequencing data. One entry per CDR3 protein results from TCRdb running MiXCR on the PCR reads. Of about half a million distinct CDR3 sequences in the sample, 30% to 40% were seen once. The material sequenced was blood. The receptors were gathered from a girl younger than 18 with multiple sclerosis. Both conserved end residues are part of each CDR3. D genes are given only for firm matches. Rows give clone size only sometimes, using once, few, many, or a class for an expanded clone.

size	J	V	D	CDR3	DNA
many	TRBJ1-2	TRBV25-1	TRBD1	CASSGRGQGLYGYTF	TGTGCCAGCAGTGGGAGGGGACAGGGGCTCTATGGCTACACCTTC
few	TRBJ2-3	TRBV7-6	NA	CASSPRGAGRGTDTQYF	TGTGCCAGCAGCCCCCGAGGCGCTGGGCGGGGCACAGATACGCAGTATTTT
few	TRBJ2-3	TRBV28	NA	CASSFLVNTQYF	TGTGCCAGCAGTTTTTTGGTAAATACGCAGTATTTT
few	TRBJ1-1	TRBV12-3/TRBV12-4	NA	CASSLLGGGTEAFF	TGTGCCAGCAGTTTATTAGGGGGGGGCACTGAAGCTTTCTTT
few	TRBJ2-1	TRBV20-1	NA	CSGQDTYNEQFF	TGCAGTGGACAGGATACCTACAATGAGCAGTTCTTC
NA	TRBJ2-5	TRBV20-1	TRBD1	CSARRGHEAQYF	TGCAGTGCTAGGAGGGGGCACGAGGCCCAGTACTTC
NA	TRBJ2-1	TRBV3-1	TRBD2	CASSLGTSGGPNEQFF	TGTGCCAGCAGCCTCGGGACTAGCGGGGGGCCCAATGAGCAGTTCTTC
few	TRBJ1-2	TRBV11-2	NA	CASSAAVGYTF	TGTGCCAGCAGCGCCGCGGTGGGCTACACCTTC
NA	TRBJ1-1	TRBV29-1	NA	CSVPPGNTEAFF	TGCAGCGTACCTCCGGGGAACACTGAAGCTTTCTTT
few	TRBJ2-1	TRBV6-5	NA	CASSYSTAYNEQFF	TGTGCCAGCAGTTACTCGACAGCCTACAATGAGCAGTTCTTC
few	TRBJ1-2	TRBV20-1	NA	CSAYSYGYTF	TGCAGTGCCTACTCATACGGCTACACCTTC
NA	TRBJ1-1	TRBV6-5	NA	CASSYQPGGGGTEAFF	TGTGCCAGCAGTTACCAGCCCGGGGGCGGGGGGACTGAAGCTTTCTTT
few	TRBJ1-2	TRBV28	TRBD1	CASSFGGGFNYGYTF	TGTGCCAGCAGTTTTGGAGGGGGCTTTAACTATGGCTACACCTTC
NA	TRBJ2-6	TRBV29-1	TRBD1	CSVDAPGQGFPGANVLTF	TGCAGCGTTGATGCCCCGGGACAGGGATTCCCTGGGGCCAACGTCCTGACTTTC
few	TRBJ2-5	TRBV20-1	NA	CSARESTGQETQYF	TGCAGTGCTAGAGAGTCCACAGGGCAAGAGACCCAGTACTTC
few	TRBJ2-5	TRBV20-1	TRBD2	CSAQTSGSSENQYF	TGCAGTGCACAGACTAGCGGGAGTTCAGAGAACCAGTACTTC
few	TRBJ1-1	TRBV5-1	NA	CASSSWGQTNTEAFF	TGCGCCAGCAGCTCCTGGGGGCAGACAAACACTGAAGCTTTCTTT
NA	TRBJ1-4	TRBV14	NA	CASSHRGEKLFF	TGTGCCAGCAGCCACAGGGGTGAAAAACTGTTTTTT
few	TRBJ1-2	TRBV5-1	NA	CASSPGERLYGYTF	TGCGCCAGCAGCCCCGGGGAACGGCTCTATGGCTACACCTTC
NA	TRBJ2-2	TRBV2	NA	CASSLKFTGELFF	TGTGCCAGCAGTCTAAAGTTTACCGGGGAGCTGTTTTTT
few	TRBJ1-2	TRBV5-1	TRBD1	CASSFSTGLYGYTF	TGCGCCAGCAGCTTCTCGACAGGGCTCTATGGCTACACCTTC
NA	TRBJ1-5	TRBV10-3	NA	CAIGQGGSNQPQHF	TGTGCCATCGGCCAGGGTGGGAGCAATCAGCCCCAGCATTTT
NA	TRBJ2-1	TRBV11-2	TRBD2	CASSSRAGLAEQFF	TGTGCCAGCAGCTCCCGAGCGGGGTTGGCTGAGCAGTTCTTC
NA	TRBJ1-5	TRBV10-3	TRBD1	CAIRDRAGNQPQHF	TGTGCCATCAGGGACAGGGCTGGCAATCAGCCCCAGCATTTT
few	TRBJ2-7	TRBV7-9	TRBD2	CASSLVGSGGIDEQYF	TGTGCCAGCAGCTTAGTGGGTAGCGGGGGAATCGACGAGCAGTACTTC
few	TRBJ1-4	TRBV10-3	TRBD1	CASTTGTGDEKLFF	TGTGCCAGCACTACCGGGACAGGGGATGAAAAACTGTTTTTT
NA	TRBJ2-7	TRBV9	TRBD1	CASSVVSRWSDRGSYEQYF	TGTGCCAGCAGCGTAGTATCGAGGTGGTCCGACAGGGGGTCCTACGAGCAGTACTTC
few	TRBJ1-2	TRBV5-6	NA	CASSLEGANGYTF	TGTGCCAGCAGCTTGGAAGGGGCAAATGGCTACACCTTC
NA	TRBJ2-3	TRBV5-6	NA	CASSVMGGSSTDTQYF	TGTGCCAGCAGCGTCATGGGCGGTTCTAGCACAGATACGCAGTATTTT